This T cell receptor (beta chain) was recorded in a study of blood T cell repertoires in COVID-19. Study-wide background: PBMCs, B-cell-depleted T cells, or T cells provided the cDNA or gDNA that made up the material.

Method: immunoSEQ multiplex PCR; TCRdb's copy keeps in-frame clones and lacks some. Altogether fewer than 650,000 clones are present, around 90% being singletons, with the ten largest covering roughly 7.3%. Germline V CDR1 and CDR2: GTSNPN, SVGIG (reference sequence). Trimming cost V 2 bases and J 2 bases, with 6 bases left between them. The CDR3 spans 12 residues. This clone has only one observation. This sample also contains other DNA sequences that code for the same CDR3. This chain links TRBV30 with TRBJ1-2; D is uncertain. The TCR sequence derives from a woman between 45 and 60 years old with COVID-19, enrolled during active disease. The sample taken for sequencing was peripheral blood. CDR3 sequence: CAWSSGNYGYTF. The CDR3, as DNA: TGTGCCTGGAGTTCGGGGAACTATGGCTACACCTTC.